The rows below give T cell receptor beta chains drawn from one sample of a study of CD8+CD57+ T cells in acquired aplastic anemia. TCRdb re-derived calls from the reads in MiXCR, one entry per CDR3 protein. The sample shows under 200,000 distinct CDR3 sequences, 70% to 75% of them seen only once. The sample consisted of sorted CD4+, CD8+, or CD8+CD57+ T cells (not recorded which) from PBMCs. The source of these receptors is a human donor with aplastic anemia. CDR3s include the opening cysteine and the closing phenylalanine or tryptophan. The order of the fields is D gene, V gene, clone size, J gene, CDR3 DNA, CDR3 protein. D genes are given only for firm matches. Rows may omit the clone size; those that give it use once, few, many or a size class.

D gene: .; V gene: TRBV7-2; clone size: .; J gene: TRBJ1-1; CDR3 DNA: TGTGCCAGCAGCTCAACGGGGTTTGAAGCTTTCTTT; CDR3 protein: CASSSTGFEAFF
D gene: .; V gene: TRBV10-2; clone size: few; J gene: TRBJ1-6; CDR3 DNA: TGCGCCAGCAGTGAACAGGGAAATAATTCACCCCTCCACTTT; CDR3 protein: CASSEQGNNSPLHF
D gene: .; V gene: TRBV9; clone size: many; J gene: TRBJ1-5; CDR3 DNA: TGTGCCAGCAGCGTAGGGGCAGGGAATGTTGAGCCCCAGCATTTT; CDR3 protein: CASSVGAGNVEPQHF
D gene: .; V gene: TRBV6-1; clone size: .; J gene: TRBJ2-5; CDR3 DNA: TGTGCCAGCAGTGAAGGTGTGGAGACCCAGTACTTC; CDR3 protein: CASSEGVETQYF
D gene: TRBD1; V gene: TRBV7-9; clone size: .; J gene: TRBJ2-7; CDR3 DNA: TGTGCCAGCAGCTTCCGCCGGGACAGCTACTACGAGCAGTACTTC; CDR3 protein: CASSFRRDSYYEQYF
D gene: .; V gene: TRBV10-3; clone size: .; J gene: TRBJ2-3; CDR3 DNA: TGTGCCATCAGACGTCCGGATAGCACAGATACGCAGTATTTT; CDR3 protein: CAIRRPDSTDTQYF
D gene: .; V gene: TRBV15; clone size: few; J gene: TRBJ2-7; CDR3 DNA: TGTGCCACCAGCAGAGATATGAAGCACGAGCAGTACTTC; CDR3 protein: CATSRDMKHEQYF
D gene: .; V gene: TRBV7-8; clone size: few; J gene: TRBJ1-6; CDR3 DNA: TGTGCCAGCAGCTTAGCTGGGGTAAATTCACCCCTCCACTTT; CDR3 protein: CASSLAGVNSPLHF
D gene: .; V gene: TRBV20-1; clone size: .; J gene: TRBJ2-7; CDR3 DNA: TGCAGTGTTCCCCGTTCCGGGAGTGAGGCCTACGAGCAGTACTTC; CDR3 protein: CSVPRSGSEAYEQYF
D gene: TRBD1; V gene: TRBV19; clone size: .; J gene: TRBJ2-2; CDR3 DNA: TGTGCCAGTAGGGGTACGGGACAGGGCTGGCCGGGGGAGCTGTTTTTT; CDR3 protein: CASRGTGQGWPGELFF
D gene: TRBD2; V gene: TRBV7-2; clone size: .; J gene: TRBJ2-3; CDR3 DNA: TGTGCCAGCGGGGGAGGGAGGCGGGAGCTCACAGATACGCAGTATTTT; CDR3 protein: CASGGGRRELTDTQYF
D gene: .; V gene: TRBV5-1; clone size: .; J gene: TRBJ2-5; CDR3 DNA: TGCGCCAGCAGCATGGGTGACAGTCAAGAGACCCAGTACTTC; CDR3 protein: CASSMGDSQETQYF
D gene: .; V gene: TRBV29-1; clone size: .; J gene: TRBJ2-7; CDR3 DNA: TGCAGCGTTGGAACAGGGTTGGCTTCCTACGAGCAGTACTTC; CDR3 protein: CSVGTGLASYEQYF
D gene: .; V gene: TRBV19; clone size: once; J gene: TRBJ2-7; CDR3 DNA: TGTGCCAGTAGTATTGATTCTGGGGGATCGACCTACGAGCAGTACTTC; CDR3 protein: CASSIDSGGSTYEQYF
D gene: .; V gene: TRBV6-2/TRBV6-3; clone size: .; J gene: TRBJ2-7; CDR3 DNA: TGTGCCAGCAAAAAAGTCTTGGGCGAGCAGTACTTC; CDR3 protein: CASKKVLGEQYF
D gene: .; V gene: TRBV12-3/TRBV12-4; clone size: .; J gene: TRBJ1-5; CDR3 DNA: TGTGCCAGCATCAAGGCGGGGTCTGGTCAGCCCCAGCATTTT; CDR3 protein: CASIKAGSGQPQHF
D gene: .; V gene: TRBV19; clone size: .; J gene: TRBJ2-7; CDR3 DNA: TGTGCCAGTAGTATTCGGGGACCGGACGAGCAGTACTTC; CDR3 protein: CASSIRGPDEQYF
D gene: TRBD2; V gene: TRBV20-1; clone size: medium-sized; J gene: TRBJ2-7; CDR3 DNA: TGCAGTGCTAGATCTCTAGCGGGACTAGAGCAGTACTTC; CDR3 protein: CSARSLAGLEQYF
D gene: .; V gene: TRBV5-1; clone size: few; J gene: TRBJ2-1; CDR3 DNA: TGCGCCAGCAGCTTGGATCCCTCTTCCATGGGTGCGTACAATGAGCAGTTCTTC; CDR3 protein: CASSLDPSSMGAYNEQFF
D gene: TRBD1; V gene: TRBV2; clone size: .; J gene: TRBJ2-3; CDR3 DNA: TGTGCCAGCAGCGCCGGGACAGTTACGCAGTATTTT; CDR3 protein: CASSAGTVTQYF
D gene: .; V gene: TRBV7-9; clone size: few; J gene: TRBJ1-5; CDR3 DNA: TGTGCCAGCAGCTTACAGGGAGCTGGACAGCCCCAGCATTTT; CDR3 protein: CASSLQGAGQPQHF
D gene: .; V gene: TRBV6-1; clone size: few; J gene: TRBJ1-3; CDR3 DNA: TGTGCCAGCTACGACGGTATGAACTCTGGAAACACCATATATTTT; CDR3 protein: CASYDGMNSGNTIYF
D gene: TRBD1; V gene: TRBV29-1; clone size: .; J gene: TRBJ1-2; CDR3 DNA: TGCAGCGGCAAGACAGGGACTAACTATGGCTACACCTTC; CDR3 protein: CSGKTGTNYGYTF
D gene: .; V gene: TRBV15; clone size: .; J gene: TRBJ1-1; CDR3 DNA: TGTGCCACCAGCAGGGATGACAGGCCGAACACTGAAGCTTTCTTT; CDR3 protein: CATSRDDRPNTEAFF
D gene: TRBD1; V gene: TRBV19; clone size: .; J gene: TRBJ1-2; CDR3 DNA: TGTGCCAGTAGTTTTCCGGGACAGGGGGCGAATGGCTACACCTTC; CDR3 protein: CASSFPGQGANGYTF
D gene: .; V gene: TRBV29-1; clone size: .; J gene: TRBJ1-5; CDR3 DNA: TGCAGCGTTGTTTTTAATCTCAATCAGCCCCAGCATTTT; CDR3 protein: CSVVFNLNQPQHF
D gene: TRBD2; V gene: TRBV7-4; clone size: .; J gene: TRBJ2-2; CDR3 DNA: TGTGCCAGCAGCTTGGTCTCAGCGGGAGGGCCTCGGACCGGGGAGCTGTTTTTT; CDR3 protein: CASSLVSAGGPRTGELFF
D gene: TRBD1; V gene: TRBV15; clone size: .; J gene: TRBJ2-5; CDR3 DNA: TGTGCCACCAGCAAAACAGGGGGCGTCGGGGAGACCCAGTACTTC; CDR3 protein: CATSKTGGVGETQYF
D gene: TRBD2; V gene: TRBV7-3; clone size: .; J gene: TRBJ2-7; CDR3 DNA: TGTGCCAGCAGCTTAGGACTAGCGGGAGTAGGCGAGCAGTACTTC; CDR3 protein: CASSLGLAGVGEQYF
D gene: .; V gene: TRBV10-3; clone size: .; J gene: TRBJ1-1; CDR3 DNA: TGTGCCATCAGTGAGAGTACGGGACGGCTGAACACTGAAGCTTTCTTT; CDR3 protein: CAISESTGRLNTEAFF
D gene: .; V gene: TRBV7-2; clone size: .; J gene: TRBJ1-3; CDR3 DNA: TGCGCCAGCAGCCAAGATCGCAGGGCTGGAAACACCATATATTTT; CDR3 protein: CASSQDRRAGNTIYF
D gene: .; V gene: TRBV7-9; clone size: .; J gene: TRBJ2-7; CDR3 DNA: TGCGCCAGCAGCCAAGATCGGGGAGATGGATACTACGAGCAGTACTTC; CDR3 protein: CASSQDRGDGYYEQYF
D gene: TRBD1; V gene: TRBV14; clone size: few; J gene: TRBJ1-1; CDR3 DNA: TGTGCCAGCAGCCACCGACAGGGTAACACTGAAGCTTTCTTT; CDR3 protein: CASSHRQGNTEAFF
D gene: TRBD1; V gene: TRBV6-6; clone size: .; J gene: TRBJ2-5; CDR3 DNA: TGTGCCAGCAGGTCAGGGGGAGAGACCCAGTACTTC; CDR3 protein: CASRSGGETQYF
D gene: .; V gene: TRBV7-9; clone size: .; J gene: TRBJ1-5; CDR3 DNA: TGTGCCAGCAGCTTAGAGGGTGTGGAGCAGCCCCAGCATTTT; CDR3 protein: CASSLEGVEQPQHF
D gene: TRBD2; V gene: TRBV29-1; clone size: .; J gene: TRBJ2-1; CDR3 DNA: TGCAGCAAGGGACTAGCGGGAGGCGGTGAGCAGTTCTTC; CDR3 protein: CSKGLAGGGEQFF
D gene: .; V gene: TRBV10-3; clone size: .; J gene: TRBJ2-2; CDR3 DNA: TGTGCCATCAGCCGACTAGTTGGCGGGGAGCTGTTTTTT; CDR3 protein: CAISRLVGGELFF
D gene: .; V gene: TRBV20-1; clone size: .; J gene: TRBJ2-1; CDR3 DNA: TGCAGTGCTAGAAAAGCGAGATTAGGGAATGAGCAGTTCTTC; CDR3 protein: CSARKARLGNEQFF
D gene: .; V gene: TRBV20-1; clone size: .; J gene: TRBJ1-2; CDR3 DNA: TGCAGTGCAGAACAGGCGTCCACTAACTATGGCTACACCTTC; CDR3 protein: CSAEQASTNYGYTF
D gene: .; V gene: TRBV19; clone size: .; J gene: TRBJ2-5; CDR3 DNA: TGTGCCAGTAGTATAGCGTTAGGACCGACCCAAGAGACCCAGTACTTC; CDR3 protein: CASSIALGPTQETQYF
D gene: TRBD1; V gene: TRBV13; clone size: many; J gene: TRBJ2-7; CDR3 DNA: TGTGCCAGCAGCCCATGGGGACAGGAAAGCGCCTCCGAGCAGTACTTC; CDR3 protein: CASSPWGQESASEQYF
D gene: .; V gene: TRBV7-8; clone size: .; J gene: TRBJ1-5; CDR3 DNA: TGTGCCAGCAGTTCGAAGGGCAGACTCAATCAGTGGACCCAGCATTTT; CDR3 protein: CASSSKGRLNQWTQHF
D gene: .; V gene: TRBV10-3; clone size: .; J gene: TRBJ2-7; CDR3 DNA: TGTGCCAGCTCACCTGGGTACCGGACCTCCTACGAGCAGTACTTC; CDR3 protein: CASSPGYRTSYEQYF
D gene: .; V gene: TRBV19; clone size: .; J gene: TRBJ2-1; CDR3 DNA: TGTGCCAGTAGTATTGACGGACTTCGGGATGAGCAGTTCTTC; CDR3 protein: CASSIDGLRDEQFF
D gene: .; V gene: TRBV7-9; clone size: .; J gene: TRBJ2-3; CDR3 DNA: TGTGCCAGCAGCTTATTTCGCCGGTGGGATACGCAGTATTTT; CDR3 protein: CASSLFRRWDTQYF
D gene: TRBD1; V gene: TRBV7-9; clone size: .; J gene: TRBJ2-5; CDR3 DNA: TGTGCCAGCAGCCCCCGGGACAGTCGAGGAGAGACCCAGTACTTC; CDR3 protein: CASSPRDSRGETQYF
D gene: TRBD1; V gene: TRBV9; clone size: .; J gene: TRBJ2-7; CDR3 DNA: TGTGCCAGCAGCCGGGACAGGGCAGGGTACGAGCAGTACTTC; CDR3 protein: CASSRDRAGYEQYF
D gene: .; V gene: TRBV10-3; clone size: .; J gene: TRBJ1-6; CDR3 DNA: TGTGCCATCAGTGAGTCGGTCAGGGAAGGGTCACCCCTCCACTTT; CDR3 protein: CAISESVREGSPLHF
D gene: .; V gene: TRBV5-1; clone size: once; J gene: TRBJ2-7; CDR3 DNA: TGCGCCAGCTCTGCTGGCGCCTCCTACGAGCAGTACTTC; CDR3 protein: CASSAGASYEQYF